Shown below are 30 T cell receptor beta chains from a single sample sequenced in a study of radiotherapy plus CTLA-4 blockade in lung cancer. The method was immunoSEQ multiplex PCR; TCRdb's version includes in-frame clones alone and lacks a portion of them. Among roughly 120,000 clones listed, 65% to 85% were seen once. The material was peripheral blood, obtained from a patient treated with radiotherapy plus ipilimumab. These receptors originate from a human donor with non-small cell lung cancer who had a partial response to radiotherapy plus ipilimumab.

V usage is TRBV28 and J usage is TRBJ1-4, with 9 bases fitting TRBD1. This CDR3 contains 14 residues. J lost 7 bases, V lost 6 bases, and 6 bases had no gene match. Germline values: CDR1 MDHEN, CDR2 SYDVKM. The CDR3 sequence is CASSSGQGSEKLFF. The CDR3 DNA reads TGTGCCAGCAGCTCTGGACAGGGGAGTGAAAAACTGTTTTTT.

This clone turned up a few times. The chain combines TRBV9 with TRBJ2-5; D ambiguous. V was cut by 3 bases and J by 2 bases, with 5 bases left in between. Germline CDR1 reads SGDLS; CDR2 reads YYNGEE. The CDR3 is 12 amino acids. CDR3 amino acids: CASSAQQETQYF. The CDR3 nucleotides are TGTGCCAGCAGCGCACAGCAAGAGACCCAGTACTTC.

The V call is TRBV5-1, the J call TRBJ1-6, with a possible D match to TRBD1 (5 bases). The CDR3 loop spans 15 amino acids. Germline V gene sequence: CDR1 SGHRS, CDR2 YFSETQ. V lost 4 bases to trimming and J lost 10 bases, with 18 bases between them. The CDR3 DNA reads TGCGCCAGCAGCCCGACCGGGGCGGGAGGGTCACCCCTCCACTTT. It specifies CASSPTGAGGSPLHF.

The CDR3 bases are TGTGCCAGCAGCTTAGGCCCCAATCCGCGGGTGTCCTACGAGCAGTACTTC. It specifies CASSLGPNPRVSYEQYF. The chain joins TRBV7-4 to TRBJ2-7; a weak D match, TRBD2 (5 bases). The germline V gene encodes CDR1 SGHVT and CDR2 SQSDAQ. V was clipped by 1 base and J by 1 base, with 17 bases between them. The CDR3 spans 17 residues.

The genes are TRBV7-3 and TRBJ2-2; 8 nucleotides line up with TRBD1. This CDR3 contains 15 residues. V dropped 5 bases and J dropped 4; count of bases not matched to a gene: 6. Germline CDR1 is SGHTA and CDR2 is FQGTGA. The chain's CDR3 is CASSKDRASTGELFF. CDR3 nucleotide sequence: TGTGCCAGCAGCAAGGACAGGGCTAGCACCGGGGAGCTGTTTTTT.

The gene calls are TRBV7-2 and TRBJ2-1; no definite D call. V was clipped by 4 bases and J by 9 bases, with 19 bases between them. CDR1 SGHTA and CDR2 FQGNSA come from the germline V gene. The CDR3 runs to 15 residues. CDR3 sequence (DNA): TGTGCCAGCAGCTCGGGTCTCGTCCGTTCGGGTGAGCAGTTCTTC. This gives the protein CASSSGLVRSGEQFF.

The chain recombines TRBV18 with TRBJ1-2; D possibly corresponds to TRBD1 (6 bases). Trimming removed 3 bases at V and 3 bases at J, with 14 bases between. The CDR3 runs to 15 residues. Looked up from germline, CDR1 is KGHSH and CDR2 is LQKENI. The CDR3 nucleotides read TGTGCCAGCTCACCTCGGACAGAATCTTACTATGGCTACACCTTC. Translated, it gives CASSPRTESYYGYTF. Filled out from reference TRBV18 and TRBJ1-2, the complete variable domain reads NAGVMQNPRHLVRRRGQEARLRCSPMKGHSHVYWYRQLPEEGLKFMVYLQKENIIDESGMPKERFSAEFPKEGPSILRIQQVVRGDSAAYFCASSPRTESYYGYTFGSGTRLTVV.

The chain carries TRBV6-6 and TRBJ1-5, with TRBD1 matching over 7 bases. V was pared by 7 bases and J by 4 bases, with 1 base of the junction left unmatched. The V gene's germline CDR1 is MNHNY and CDR2 SVGAGI (reference sequence). The CDR3 length is 12 residues. In DNA, the CDR3 is TGTGCCAGCACAGGGGGAAATCAGCCCCAGCATTTT. It translates to CASTGGNQPQHF.

This clone was seen a single time. The chain combines TRBV5-4 with TRBJ2-7; D is possibly TRBD1 (5 bases). The germline V gene has CDR1 SGHNT and CDR2 YYREEE (reference sequence). The V and J ends lost 0 bases and 2 bases respectively, with 12 bases between them. CDR3 size: 15 residues. CDR3 sequence (DNA): TGTGCCAGCAGCTTGGGACCCCAGGGAACCTACGAGCAGTACTTC. This gives the protein CASSLGPQGTYEQYF.

The chain couples TRBV19 to TRBJ2-5; D unclear. Trimming took off 1 base at V and 4 bases at J, with 7 bases between the two ends. CDR3 length equals 13 residues. Germline V gives CDR1 LNHDA, CDR2 SQIVND (reference sequence). CDR3 nucleotides: TGTGCCAGTAGTATAGGCGAACTAGAGACCCAGTACTTC. Its translation is CASSIGELETQYF.

This clone was recorded only once. The chain links TRBV5-6 to TRBJ2-1; 9 positions agree with TRBD2. The junction had 8 bases not matched to a gene; V was cut back by 4 bases and J by 3 bases. This CDR3 region has 16 residues. In germline, CDR1 is SGHDT, CDR2 YYEEEE. The CDR3 protein is CASSRSGSGVYNEQFF. The CDR3 bases are TGTGCCAGCAGCCGTAGCGGGAGTGGGGTCTACAATGAGCAGTTCTTC.

The chain combines TRBV5-1 with TRBJ2-5, with D tentatively TRBD1 (6 bases). The CDR3 contains 14 residues. Trimming cost V 3 bases and J 2 bases, with 11 bases left between them. Looked up from germline, CDR1 is SGHRS and CDR2 is YFSETQ. The CDR3 nucleotides read TGCGCCAGCAGCTCGGACAGCGTACAAGAGACCCAGTACTTC. Translated: CASSSDSVQETQYF.

This clone has only a few counts. This sequence joins TRBV2 and TRBJ1-4; the D is unclear. Trimming left V 9 bases short and J 1 base short, with 9 bases between. The CDR3 totals 13 residues. Per the germline V gene, CDR1 is SNHLY and CDR2 is FYNNEI. The CDR3 DNA sequence: TGTGCCAGGTCCCGGGGAACTAATGAAAAACTGTTTTTT. This translates into CARSRGTNEKLFF. Variable domain in full (rest from reference TRBV2 and TRBJ1-4): EPEVTQTPSHQVTQMGQEVILRCVPISNHLYFYWYRQILGQKVEFLVSFYNNEISEKSEIFDDQFSVERPDGSNFTLKIRSTKLEDSAMYFCARSRGTNEKLFFGSGTQLSVL.

The V and J genes are TRBV6-5 and TRBJ2-7, with 9 bases identical to TRBD1. The ends lost 11 bases at V and 0 bases at J; junction bases unmatched: 5. From germline, CDR1 is MNHEY and CDR2 SVGAGI. The CDR3 consists of 13 residues. Here the CDR3 reads CAGGQGRSYEQYF. For the CDR3, the DNA is TGTGCCGGCGGACAGGGGCGCTCCTACGAGCAGTACTTC.

The genes are TRBV11-1 and TRBJ2-7; a weak D match, TRBD1 (6 bases). Germline V gene data show CDR1 as SGHAT and CDR2 as FQDESV (reference sequence). V lost 5 bases to trimming and J lost 8 bases, with 22 bases between them. CDR3 size: 15 residues. The CDR3 here is CASSRSGTHSSQQYF. DNA for the CDR3: TGTGCCAGCAGCAGATCCGGGACACACTCCTCCCAGCAGTACTTC.

This chain uses TRBV28 with TRBJ2-7, with D tentatively TRBD2 (5 bases). This CDR3 spans 13 amino acids. CDR1 is MDHEN and CDR2 is SYDVKM in the germline V gene. V was shortened by 7 bases and J by 3 bases, with 13 bases between the two germline ends. The CDR3 region is CASTLTGSYEQYV. The DNA of the CDR3 is TGTGCCAGCACCTTAACGGGAAGCTACGAGCAGTACGTC.

The V call is TRBV5-1, the J call TRBJ1-1; TRBD1 matches 7 bases. The J segment lost 6 bases and the V segment lost 3 bases, leaving 11 bases of the junction unmatched. The germline V gene encodes CDR1 SGHRS and CDR2 YFSETQ. The CDR3 is 15 amino acids. CDR3 DNA sequence: TGCGCCAGCAGCTGGGGATTTGACAGGGAGCCTGAAGCTTTCTTT. Amino acid sequence: CASSWGFDREPEAFF.

The chain joins TRBV28 to TRBJ1-5; D remains ambiguous. Germline CDR1 reads MDHEN; CDR2 reads SYDVKM. V lost 5 bases, J lost 1 base, and 18 bases lay in between. This CDR3 contains 17 residues. The CDR3 bases are TGTGCCAGCAGTCAAATAATTTTCGAGAGGAGCAATCAGCCCCAGCATTTT. This codes for CASSQIIFERSNQPQHF.

With regard to this clone: In the same sample, other DNA sequences code for this CDR3. The chain links TRBV11-3 to TRBJ1-1; perhaps TRBD1 as D (5 bases). The length of the CDR3 is 13 residues. Per germline, CDR1 SGHNT and CDR2 YENEEA. V was pared by 5 bases and J by 0 bases, with 7 bases between. The CDR3 DNA sequence: TGTGCCAGCAGCCAGGGATTGAACACTGAAGCTTTCTTT. It encodes CASSQGLNTEAFF.

This chain joins TRBV11-2 and TRBJ2-7; 10 positions match TRBD2. V trimming: 2 bases; J trimming: 3 bases; junction bases outside the gene matches: 4. Germline values: CDR1 SGHAT, CDR2 FQNNGV. This CDR3 comprises 15 residues. CDR3 sequence reads: CASSLRLAGFYEQYF. CDR3 DNA sequence: TGTGCCAGCAGCTTACGACTAGCGGGCTTCTACGAGCAGTACTTC. The full variable domain, in which reference TRBV11-2 and TRBJ2-7 provide the parts outside the CDR3, is EAGVAQSPRYKIIEKRQSVAFWCNPISGHATLYWYQQILGQGPKLLIQFQNNGVVDDSQLPKDRFSAERLKGVDSTLKIQPAKLEDSAVYLCASSLRLAGFYEQYFGPGTRLTVT.

This rearrangement joins TRBV2 to TRBJ1-1, with a weak D call TRBD1 (6 bases). V dropped 6 bases and J dropped 1 base, with 12 bases sitting between them. Germline V gene lookup returns CDR1 SNHLY and CDR2 FYNNEI. The CDR3 has 14 amino acids. The CDR3 DNA is TGTGCCAGCAGGACGGACAGTGGGAACACTGAAGCTTTCTTT. This gives the protein CASRTDSGNTEAFF.

The J gene is TRBJ2-6, the V gene TRBV27; 11 nucleotides match TRBD1. Unmatched junction bases numbered 12, after V lost 6 bases and J lost 2 bases. The CDR3 spans 19 residues. Germline values: CDR1 MNHEY, CDR2 SMNVEV (reference sequence). The CDR3 sequence: CASSRILGQGVAGANVLTF. The CDR3, as DNA: TGTGCCAGCAGCCGGATTTTGGGACAGGGGGTGGCTGGGGCCAACGTCCTGACTTTC.

This chain joins TRBV19 and TRBJ2-1, with TRBD1 matching over 9 bases. Trimming took 4 bases from V and 4 from J; bases not matched to a gene: 5. Per germline, CDR1 LNHDA and CDR2 SQIVND (reference sequence). The CDR3 sequence is 15 residues long. CDR3: CASSKQGAVYNEQFF. Here the CDR3 DNA reads TGTGCCAGTAGTAAACAGGGGGCCGTGTACAATGAGCAGTTCTTC.

The V gene is TRBV7-2, the J gene TRBJ1-1; 10 nucleotides line up with TRBD1. Per the germline V gene, CDR1 is SGHTA and CDR2 is FQGNSA. The CDR3 loop spans 15 amino acids. After removal of 0 bases from V and 11 bases from J, the junction contained 9 bases not matched to a gene. CDR3 protein: CASSLAQGTGVAAFF. The CDR3 DNA sequence: TGTGCCAGCAGCTTAGCGCAGGGGACAGGGGTTGCGGCTTTCTTT.

The gene calls are TRBV11-1 and TRBJ1-4; 7 bases line up with TRBD1. CDR3 length: 15 residues. Germline V CDR1 and CDR2: SGHAT, FQDESV (reference sequence). The V segment lost 5 bases and the J segment 4 bases; nucleotides outside the gene matches: 7. DNA of the CDR3: TGTGCCAGCAGCGCTACCGGGACAGTTAATGAAAAACTGTTTTTT. This translates into CASSATGTVNEKLFF.

This clone was observed once. Germline and junction disagree at one end, which may indicate a read error. The chain recombines TRBV27 with TRBJ2-2, with 7 bases that match TRBD1. The CDR3 is 17 residues long. Germline assignment: CDR1 MNHEY and CDR2 SMNVEV (reference sequence). The CDR3 sequence is CASSLSWDSANTGELFF. Here the CDR3 DNA reads TGTGCCAGCAGCTTATCCTGGGACAGCGCGAACACCGGGGAGCTGTTTTTT.

The V gene is TRBV19, the J gene TRBJ1-2, with 8 bases aligning to TRBD1. The trim removed 5 bases at V and 5 bases at J, leaving 13 bases unmatched. The germline gives CDR1 LNHDA, CDR2 SQIVND (reference sequence). CDR3 length: 16 residues. CDR3 sequence: CASSRKAGGGPYGYTF. In nucleotides, the CDR3 is TGTGCCAGTAGTCGCAAAGCAGGGGGCGGCCCTTATGGCTACACCTTC.

This clone was seen at least ten times. The genes are TRBV7-8 and TRBJ2-7; D unresolved. CDR1 is SGHVS and CDR2 is FQNEAQ in the germline V gene. V lost 2 bases and J lost 6, with 11 bases in between. This CDR3 comprises 13 residues. The DNA for the CDR3 is TGTGCCAGCAGCTTAACCCTGAACAGCGAGCAGTACTTC. Its translation is CASSLTLNSEQYF.

The table lists this clone with a few counts. DNA of the CDR3: TGTGCCAGCAGTTTCAGTTCGGGACAGGGGCCCGTAGAAGCTTTCTTT. Translated, it gives CASSFSSGQGPVEAFF. The rearrangement links TRBV28 to TRBJ1-1; 10 bases line up with TRBD1. V trimming: 3 bases; J trimming: 8 bases; junction bases outside the gene matches: 12. In germline, CDR1 is MDHEN, CDR2 SYDVKM. The CDR3 extends over 16 amino acids.

V gene TRBV4-2 combines with J gene TRBJ2-3; weak D call: TRBD2 (6 bases). Between the trimmed V and J ends, which lost 0 bases and 1 base, there was a span of 11 bases. This CDR3 contains 16 residues. Germline V CDR1 and CDR2: LGHNA, YNFKEQ. The CDR3 here is CASSQDFASGTDTQYF. The CDR3 DNA reads as TGTGCCAGCAGCCAAGATTTCGCTAGCGGCACAGATACGCAGTATTTT.